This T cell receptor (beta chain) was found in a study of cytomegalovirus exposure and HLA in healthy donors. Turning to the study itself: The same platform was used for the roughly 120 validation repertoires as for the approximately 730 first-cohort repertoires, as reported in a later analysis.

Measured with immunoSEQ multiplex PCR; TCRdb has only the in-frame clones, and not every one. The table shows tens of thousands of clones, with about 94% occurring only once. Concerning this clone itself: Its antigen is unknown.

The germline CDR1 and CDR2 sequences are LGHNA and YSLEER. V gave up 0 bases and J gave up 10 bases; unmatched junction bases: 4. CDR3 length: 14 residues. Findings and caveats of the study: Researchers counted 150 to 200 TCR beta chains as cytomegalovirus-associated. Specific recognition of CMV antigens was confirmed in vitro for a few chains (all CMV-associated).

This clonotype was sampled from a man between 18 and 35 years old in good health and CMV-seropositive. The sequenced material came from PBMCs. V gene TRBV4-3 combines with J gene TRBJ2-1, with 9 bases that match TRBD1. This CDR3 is CASSQDTGGWEQFF. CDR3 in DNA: TGCGCCAGCAGCCAAGATACAGGGGGCTGGGAGCAGTTCTTC.